The source of this T cell receptor (beta chain) is a study of metastatic and nonmetastatic thyroid tumors. Study-wide results and limits: In both blood and tumor samples, TCR beta diversity was reported significantly higher for malignant than benign nodules.

This clone came up a few times. Its antigen is not identified. Prior to thyroid surgery, none of the patients had received any treatment. As originally analysed: CDR3 differences across clinicopathological groups were used to build a distant-metastasis classifier for papillary thyroid cancer. TCRdb re-analyzed the PCR reads through MiXCR. What appears here as the V and J calls and clone size reflects TCRdb's work, not the paper's. This sample has roughly 3,000 clones; 25% to 30% occur once, and the top ten carry 15%. The V gene lost 5 bases and the J gene lost 3 bases, with 8 bases spanning the gap. CDR3 length equals 12 residues. CDR1 and CDR2 (germline): MDHEN, SYDVKM.

This chain links TRBV28 with TRBJ2-7; D call uncertain. The TCR comes from a female donor with papillary thyroid cancer or a benign thyroid nodule (not recorded which). Some clones in this sample may be carry-over from other donors' samples. The material sequenced was tumor tissue. The CDR3 spells CASSISNYEQYF. CDR3 sequence (DNA): TGTGCCAGCAGTATCAGCAACTACGAGCAGTACTTC. Variable domain in full (rest from reference TRBV28 and TRBJ2-7): DVKVTQSSRYLVKRTGEKVFLECVQDMDHENMFWYRQDPGLGLRLIYFSYDVKMKEKGDIPEGYSVSREKKERFSLILESASTNQTSMYLCASSISNYEQYFGPGTRLTVT.